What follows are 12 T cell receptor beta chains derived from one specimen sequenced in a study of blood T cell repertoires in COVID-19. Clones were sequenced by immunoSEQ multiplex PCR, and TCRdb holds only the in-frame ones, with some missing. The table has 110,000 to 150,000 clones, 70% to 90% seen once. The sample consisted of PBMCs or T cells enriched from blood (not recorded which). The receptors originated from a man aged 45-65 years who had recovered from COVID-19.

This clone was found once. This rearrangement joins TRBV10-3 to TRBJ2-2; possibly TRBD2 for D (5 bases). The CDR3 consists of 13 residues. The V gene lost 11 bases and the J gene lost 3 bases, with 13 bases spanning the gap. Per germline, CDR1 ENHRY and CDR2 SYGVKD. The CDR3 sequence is CASGGLDTGELFF. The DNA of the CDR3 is TGTGCCTCGGGCGGACTGGACACCGGGGAGCTGTTTTTT.

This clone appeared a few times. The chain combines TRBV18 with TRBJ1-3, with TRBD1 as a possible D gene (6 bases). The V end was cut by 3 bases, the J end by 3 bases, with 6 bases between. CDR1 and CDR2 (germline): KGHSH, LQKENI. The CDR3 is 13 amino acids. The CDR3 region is CASSPDSGNTIYF. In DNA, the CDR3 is TGTGCCAGCTCACCGGACAGTGGAAACACCATATATTTT.

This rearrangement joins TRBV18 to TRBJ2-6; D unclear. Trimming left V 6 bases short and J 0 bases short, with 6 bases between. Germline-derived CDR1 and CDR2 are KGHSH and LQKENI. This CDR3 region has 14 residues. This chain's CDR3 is CASSVSSGANVLTF. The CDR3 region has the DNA TGTGCCAGCTCCGTCAGCTCTGGGGCCAACGTCCTGACTTTC.

The CDR3 sequence: CASSPPPVGNTIYF. CDR3 in DNA: TGTGCCAGCTCACCCCCCCCAGTCGGAAACACCATATATTTT. The chain has TRBV18 and TRBJ1-3, with no clear D. Trimming cost V 3 bases and J 4 bases, with 10 bases left between them. In germline, CDR1 is KGHSH, CDR2 LQKENI. CDR3 length: 14 amino acids.

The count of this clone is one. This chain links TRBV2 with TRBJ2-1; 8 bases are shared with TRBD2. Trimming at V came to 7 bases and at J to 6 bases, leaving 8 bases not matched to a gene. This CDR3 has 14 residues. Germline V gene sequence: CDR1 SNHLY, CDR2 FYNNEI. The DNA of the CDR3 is TGTGCCAGCATCGGCAAGCGGGAGACCAATGAGCAGTTCTTC. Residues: CASIGKRETNEQFF.

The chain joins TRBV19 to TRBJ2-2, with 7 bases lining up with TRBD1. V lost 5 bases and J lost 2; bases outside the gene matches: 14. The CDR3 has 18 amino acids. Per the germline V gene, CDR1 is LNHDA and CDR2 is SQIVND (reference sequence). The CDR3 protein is CASSSDLLTGINTGELFF. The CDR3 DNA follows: TGTGCCAGTAGTTCAGATCTATTGACAGGGATCAACACCGGGGAGCTGTTTTTT.

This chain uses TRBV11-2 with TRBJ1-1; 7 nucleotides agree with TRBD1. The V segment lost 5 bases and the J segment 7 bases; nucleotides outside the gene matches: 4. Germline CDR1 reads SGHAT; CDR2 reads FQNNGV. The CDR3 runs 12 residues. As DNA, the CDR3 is TGTGCCAGCAGCCCGGGGACAGTTGAAGCTTTCTTT. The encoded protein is CASSPGTVEAFF.

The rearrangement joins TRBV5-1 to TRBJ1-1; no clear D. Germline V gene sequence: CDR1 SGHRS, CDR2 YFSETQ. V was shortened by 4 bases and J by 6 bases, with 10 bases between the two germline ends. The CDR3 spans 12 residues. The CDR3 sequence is CASSPVGPEAFF. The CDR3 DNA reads TGCGCCAGCAGCCCGGTGGGCCCTGAAGCTTTCTTT.

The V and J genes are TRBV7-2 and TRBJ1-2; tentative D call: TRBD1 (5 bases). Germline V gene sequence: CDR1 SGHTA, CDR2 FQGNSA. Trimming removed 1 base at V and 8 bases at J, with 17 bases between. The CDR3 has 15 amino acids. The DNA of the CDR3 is TGTGCCAGCAGCTTAGGGATGGCGGGACGGAGGGGCTACACCTTC. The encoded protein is CASSLGMAGRRGYTF.

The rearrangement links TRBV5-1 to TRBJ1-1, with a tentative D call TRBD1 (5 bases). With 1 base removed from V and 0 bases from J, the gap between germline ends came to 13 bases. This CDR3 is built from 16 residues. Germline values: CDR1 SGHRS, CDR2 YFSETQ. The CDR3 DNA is TGCGCCAGCAGCTTGACAAGACAGCTTTTGAACACTGAAGCTTTCTTT. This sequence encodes CASSLTRQLLNTEAFF.

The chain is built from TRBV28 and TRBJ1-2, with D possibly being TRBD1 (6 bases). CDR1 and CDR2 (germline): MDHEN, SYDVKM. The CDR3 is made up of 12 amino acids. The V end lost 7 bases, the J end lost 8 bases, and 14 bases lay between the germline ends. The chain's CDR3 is CASTPRGYGYTF. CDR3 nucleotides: TGTGCCAGCACCCCCAGGGGATACGGCTACACCTTC.

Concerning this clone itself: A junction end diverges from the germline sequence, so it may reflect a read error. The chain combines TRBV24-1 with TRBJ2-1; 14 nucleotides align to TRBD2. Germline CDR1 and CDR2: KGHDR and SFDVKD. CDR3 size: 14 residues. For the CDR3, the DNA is TGTGCCACCAGTCCGGGACTAGCGGGAGTTCCCAGGCTCTTC. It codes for CATSPGLAGVPRLF.